A single sample is the source of the 32 T cell receptor beta chains below, sequenced in a study of cytomegalovirus exposure and HLA in healthy donors. Data came from immunoSEQ multiplex PCR; TCRdb stores just in-frame clones and leaves some out. The sample has under 200,000 clones; approximately 86% are singletons. The sample comprised PBMCs. These receptor sequences come from a woman under 30 in good health and CMV-seronegative.

This clone was recorded a few times. The V gene is TRBV4-3, the J gene TRBJ1-1; D gene uncertain. This CDR3 comprises 14 residues. Germline CDR1 and CDR2: LGHNA and YSLEER. The ends were cut back, 0 bases at V and 6 bases at J, with 11 bases in the middle. The CDR3 nucleotides are TGCGCCAGCAGCCAAGATAGAAGCAGGCCTGAAGCTTTCTTT. Its translation: CASSQDRSRPEAFF.

The chain employs TRBV9 and TRBJ1-1; perhaps TRBD1 as D (6 bases). This CDR3 is built from 17 residues. Trimming removed 0 bases at V and 0 bases at J, with 15 bases between. CDR1 is SGDLS and CDR2 is YYNGEE in the germline V gene. CDR3 coding DNA: TGTGCCAGCAGCGTAGTTGAGGGGGTGCGGTTGAACACTGAAGCTTTCTTT. Residues: CASSVVEGVRLNTEAFF. Full variable domain (outside the CDR3, taken from reference TRBV9 and TRBJ1-1): DSGVTQTPKHLITATGQRVTLRCSPRSGDLSVYWYQQSLDQGLQFLIQYYNGEERAKGNILERFSAQQFPDLHSELNLSSLELGDSALYFCASSVVEGVRLNTEAFFGQGTRLTVV.

The gene calls are TRBV11-2 and TRBJ2-7; 10 positions agree with TRBD2. Germline-derived CDR1 and CDR2 are SGHAT and FQNNGV. Trimming cost V 3 bases and J 7 bases; bases outside gene matches: 9. The CDR3 has 15 amino acids. This CDR3 is CASSFPTSGRGEQYF. The DNA for the CDR3 is TGTGCCAGCAGCTTTCCGACTAGCGGGCGGGGAGAGCAGTACTTC.

The chain joins TRBV18 to TRBJ1-4; possible D gene TRBD1, 5 bases. CDR3 size: 14 residues. V was pared by 6 bases and J by 6 bases, with 14 bases between. Germline values: CDR1 KGHSH, CDR2 LQKENI. The CDR3 coding sequence is TGTGCCAGCTCTCCCCCCCCGGGGGATGAAAAACTGTTTTTT. Amino acids: CASSPPPGDEKLFF.

This chain joins TRBV19 and TRBJ2-5, with 14 bases that match TRBD2. Germline CDR1 is LNHDA and CDR2 is SQIVND (reference sequence). This CDR3 is 13 amino acids long. V lost 9 bases to trimming and J lost 7 bases; unmatched junction nucleotides: 4. The CDR3, as DNA: TGTGCCAGCAAGACTAGCGGGAGGGGGACCCAGTACTTC. Its translation: CASKTSGRGTQYF. The full variable domain, in which reference TRBV19 and TRBJ2-5 provide the parts outside the CDR3, is DGGITQSPKYLFRKEGQNVTLSCEQNLNHDAMYWYRQDPGQGLRLIYYSQIVNDFQKGDIAEGYSVSREKKESFPLTVTSAQKNPTAFYLCASKTSGRGTQYFGPGTRLLVL.

The chain recombines TRBV5-1 with TRBJ2-2; 7 positions agree with TRBD1. The germline CDR1 and CDR2 sequences are SGHRS and YFSETQ. J was trimmed by 8 bases and V by 5 bases; bases with no gene match: 9. This CDR3 has 14 residues. For the CDR3, the DNA is TGCGCCAGCAGTTCCGACAGGGTCGGAGGGGAGCTGTTTTTT. The encoded protein is CASSSDRVGGELFF. Supplemented by reference TRBV5-1 and TRBJ2-2, the full variable domain reads KAGVTQTPRYLIKTRGQQVTLSCSPISGHRSVSWYQQTPGQGLQFLFEYFSETQRNKGNFPGRFSGRQFSNSRSEMNVSTLELGDSALYLCASSSDRVGGELFFGEGSRLTVL.

This clone came up once. The J gene is TRBJ2-7, the V gene TRBV14, with 10 nucleotides matching TRBD2. From germline, CDR1 is SGHDN and CDR2 FVKESK. The J segment lost 4 bases and the V segment lost 4 bases, leaving 4 bases of the junction unmatched. This CDR3 has 14 residues. The CDR3 region has the DNA TGTGCCAGCAGCCGCGTTAGCGGGGGGTACGAGCAGTACTTC. Protein product: CASSRVSGGYEQYF. The entire variable domain, with the rest obtained from reference TRBV14 and TRBJ2-7, is as follows: EAGVTQFPSHSVIEKGQTVTLRCDPISGHDNLYWYRRVMGKEIKFLLHFVKESKQDESGMPNNRFLAERTGGTYSTLKVQPAELEDSGVYFCASSRVSGGYEQYFGPGTRLTVT.

The V gene is TRBV2, the J gene TRBJ2-1, with 9 positions matching TRBD2. CDR1 is SNHLY and CDR2 is FYNNEI in the germline V gene. V dropped 6 bases and J dropped 6; count of bases not matched to a gene: 12. This CDR3 region has 16 residues. CDR3 amino acids: CASSRVSGGFVNEQFF. The CDR3 DNA sequence: TGTGCCAGCAGCCGGGTGAGCGGGGGGTTTGTCAATGAGCAGTTCTTC.

V and J are TRBV5-1 and TRBJ1-1; D unresolved. This CDR3 comprises 14 residues. V dropped 1 base and J dropped 4 bases, with 11 bases sitting between them. The germline V gene has CDR1 SGHRS and CDR2 YFSETQ. Here the CDR3 reads CASSLLEGGTEAFF. The CDR3 DNA is TGCGCCAGCAGCTTGTTGGAGGGCGGCACTGAAGCTTTCTTT.

The gene calls are TRBV7-8 and TRBJ2-3, with TRBD1 as a possible D gene (6 bases). The CDR3 has 17 residues. V was clipped by 4 bases and J by 2 bases, with 19 bases between them. The germline V gene encodes CDR1 SGHVS and CDR2 FQNEAQ. CDR3 DNA sequence: TGTGCCAGCAGCTGGGGAGAGACAGGTTCCCTCACAGATACGCAGTATTTT. This encodes CASSWGETGSLTDTQYF.

This sequence joins TRBV9 and TRBJ1-1; D ambiguous. Germline V gives CDR1 SGDLS, CDR2 YYNGEE. The CDR3 extends over 15 amino acids. V dropped 3 bases and J dropped 2 bases, with 14 bases sitting between them. In DNA form, the CDR3 reads TGTGCCAGCAGCGAGGAGATACTTCCTAACACTGAAGCTTTCTTT. The encoded protein is CASSEEILPNTEAFF.

The V call is TRBV5-1, the J call TRBJ1-1, with D possibly TRBD1 on 6 matching bases. The CDR3 has 14 residues. With 4 bases removed from V and 1 base from J, the gap between germline ends came to 11 bases. Germline CDR1 and CDR2: SGHRS and YFSETQ. For the CDR3, the DNA is TGCGCCAGCAGCCTCTCGACAGGGAACACTGAAGCTTTCTTT. Translated: CASSLSTGNTEAFF.

The rearrangement joins TRBV6-4 to TRBJ2-7; D is possibly TRBD1 (8 bases). This CDR3 comprises 20 residues. The germline CDR1 and CDR2 sequences are MRHNA and SNTAGT. V lost 0 bases and J lost 5, with 29 bases in between. The CDR3: CASSDSGRVRLQGAENEQYF. CDR3 coding DNA: TGTGCCAGCAGTGACTCGGGGAGGGTCAGGCTCCAGGGGGCGGAAAACGAGCAGTACTTC.

V is TRBV27 and J is TRBJ1-1; 10 bases line up with TRBD1. The germline gives CDR1 MNHEY, CDR2 SMNVEV (reference sequence). V gave up 10 bases and J gave up 6 bases; unmatched junction bases: 11. The CDR3 is 14 amino acids. This chain's CDR3 is CATRQGAVNAEAFF. DNA for the CDR3: TGTGCCACCCGACAGGGGGCCGTTAACGCTGAAGCTTTCTTT.

This clone was seen once. This sequence joins TRBV6-4 and TRBJ2-7; 10 bases are a match to TRBD2. Germline V CDR1 and CDR2: MRHNA, SNTAGT. The J segment lost 4 bases and the V segment lost 3 bases, leaving 6 bases of the junction unmatched. CDR3 length: 15 residues. The CDR3: CASSESSGSGYEQYF. In DNA, the CDR3 is TGTGCCAGCAGTGAATCTAGCGGGAGTGGGTACGAGCAGTACTTC.

This rearrangement joins TRBV9 to TRBJ1-2; no firm D call. The germline V gene encodes CDR1 SGDLS and CDR2 YYNGEE. The V and J ends lost 4 bases and 7 bases respectively, with 11 bases between them. CDR3 length: 12 amino acids. The DNA of the CDR3 is TGTGCCAGCAGCACCCGGACTGGTGGCTACACCTTC. Protein sequence: CASSTRTGGYTF.

The chain couples TRBV29-1 to TRBJ2-5; 8 bases are shared with TRBD1. Germline CDR1 SQVTM, CDR2 ANQGSEA. CDR3 length: 12 residues. V was pared by 8 bases and J by 4 bases, with 6 bases of the junction left unmatched. CDR3 coding DNA: TGCAGCTCTCGGACAGGGCGAGAGACCCAGTACTTC. Translating gives CSSRTGRETQYF.

This chain links TRBV9 with TRBJ2-2; 8 nucleotides match TRBD1. The germline V gene encodes CDR1 SGDLS and CDR2 YYNGEE. The CDR3 spans 14 residues. Germline trimming cut 3 bases from V and 6 bases from J; bases unmatched to any gene: 4. CDR3 loop: CASSGTGSPGELFF. CDR3 nucleotide sequence: TGTGCCAGCAGCGGGACAGGGTCTCCCGGGGAGCTGTTTTTT. Looking up the rest from reference TRBV9 and TRBJ2-2 gives the full variable domain: DSGVTQTPKHLITATGQRVTLRCSPRSGDLSVYWYQQSLDQGLQFLIQYYNGEERAKGNILERFSAQQFPDLHSELNLSSLELGDSALYFCASSGTGSPGELFFGEGSRLTVL.

This chain uses TRBV6-5 with TRBJ2-1, with D perhaps matching TRBD1 (5 bases). V was trimmed by 4 bases and J by 9 bases, leaving 16 bases between them. The germline V gene has CDR1 MNHEY and CDR2 SVGAGI. The CDR3 has 14 amino acids. CDR3 bases: TGTGCCAGCAGTTCCAACATCAGGGTGTCTGAGCAGTTCTTC. Protein sequence: CASSSNIRVSEQFF.

The rearrangement joins TRBV9 to TRBJ2-2; maybe TRBD2 (5 bases). The CDR3 is made up of 16 amino acids. V lost 0 bases and J 4 bases, leaving 13 bases between the germline ends. Looked up from germline, CDR1 is SGDLS and CDR2 is YYNGEE. CDR3 residues: CASSVVAGGGTGELFF. DNA for the CDR3: TGTGCCAGCAGCGTAGTTGCAGGAGGCGGCACCGGGGAGCTGTTTTTT.

This clone was detected only a few times. The gene calls are TRBV2 and TRBJ1-2; D perhaps matches TRBD1 (5 bases). Trimming pared 6 bases from V and 3 bases from J, leaving 11 bases between. This CDR3 spans 13 amino acids. Germline V CDR1 and CDR2: SNHLY, FYNNEI. The CDR3 DNA follows: TGTGCCAGCAGCGGGGGACGGGACTATGGCTACACCTTC. It is translated as CASSGGRDYGYTF.

V gene TRBV6-4 combines with J gene TRBJ1-2; TRBD1 matches 7 bases. Looked up from germline, CDR1 is MRHNA and CDR2 is SNTAGT. V trimming: 0 bases; J trimming: 7 bases; junction bases outside the gene matches: 8. The CDR3 runs to 15 residues. The CDR3 is CASSDSPETGSGYTF. The CDR3 DNA follows: TGTGCCAGCAGTGACTCTCCCGAGACAGGGTCTGGCTACACCTTC.

The genes are TRBV19 and TRBJ1-5, with 11 bases matching TRBD1. J lost 5 bases, V lost 7 bases, and 13 bases had no gene match. Germline V gives CDR1 LNHDA, CDR2 SQIVND (reference sequence). The CDR3 totals 17 residues. The CDR3 protein is CASTQGRTGGMYQPQHF. The CDR3 coding sequence is TGTGCCAGTACCCAAGGGAGGACAGGGGGCATGTATCAGCCCCAGCATTTT.

The chain has TRBV5-6 and TRBJ1-5; TRBD1 matches 9 bases. V gave up 2 bases and J gave up 5 bases; unmatched junction bases: 8. The CDR3 sequence is 16 residues long. Per the germline V gene, CDR1 is SGHDT and CDR2 is YYEEEE. The CDR3 region has the DNA TGTGCCAGCAGCTTCCGTGGACAGGGGAGTTATCAGCCCCAGCATTTT. Protein sequence: CASSFRGQGSYQPQHF.

The rearrangement uses TRBV7-9 and TRBJ2-7; 10 nucleotides align to TRBD1. V shed 4 bases and J 7 bases; nucleotides not matched to a gene: 16. From germline, CDR1 is SEHNR and CDR2 FQNEAQ (reference sequence). This CDR3 contains 17 residues. The CDR3 region is CASSSYMRQGATLEQYF. The CDR3 nucleotides are TGTGCCAGCAGCTCTTATATGAGACAGGGGGCGACGCTAGAGCAGTACTTC. Supplemented by reference TRBV7-9 and TRBJ2-7, the full variable domain reads DTGVSQNPRHKITKRGQNVTFRCDPISEHNRLYWYRQTLGQGPEFLTYFQNEAQLEKSRLLSDRFSAERPKGSFSTLEIQRTEQGDSAMYLCASSSYMRQGATLEQYFGPGTRLTVT.

This clone appeared a single time. CDR3 sequence: CASSNASPDTQYF. The CDR3 nucleotides read TGTGCCAGCAGCAACGCTAGCCCAGATACGCAGTATTTT. V gene TRBV21-1 combines with J gene TRBJ2-3; the table gives TRBD2 as D, unverified against the DNA. TRBV21-1 has pseudogene status. The CDR3 contains 13 residues.

This clone appeared a few times. V gene TRBV7-3 combines with J gene TRBJ2-5; TRBD1 agrees at 9 bases. The germline V gene encodes CDR1 SGHTA and CDR2 FQGTGA. CDR3 size: 16 residues. V was pared by 5 bases and J by 5 bases, with 12 bases of the junction left unmatched. CDR3 DNA sequence: TGTGCCAGCAGCCCCGGCCGGACAGGGGTGAGGGAGACCCAGTACTTC. Translation gives CASSPGRTGVRETQYF.

The rearrangement links TRBV6-1 to TRBJ1-3; D unresolved. This CDR3 has 14 amino acids. Trimming pared 0 bases from V and 5 bases from J, leaving 8 bases between. Per the germline V gene, CDR1 is MNHNS and CDR2 is SASEGT. CDR3 bases: TGTGCCAGCAGTGAAGCGGATACTAGAAACACCATATATTTT. Amino acid sequence: CASSEADTRNTIYF.

This chain uses TRBV29-1 with TRBJ2-1, with TRBD1 matching 9 bases. Trimming at V came to 3 bases and at J to 6 bases, leaving 3 bases not matched to a gene. Germline lookup yields CDR1 SQVTM and CDR2 ANQGSEA. This CDR3 has 13 amino acids. CDR3 bases: TGCAGCGTTGAGCCGGACAGGGGCAATGAGCAGTTCTTC. This sequence encodes CSVEPDRGNEQFF.

The gene calls are TRBV5-1 and TRBJ2-2; D call uncertain. V was pared by 4 bases and J by 1 base, with 11 bases between. Germline V gene sequence: CDR1 SGHRS, CDR2 YFSETQ. The CDR3 extends over 15 amino acids. Here the CDR3 reads CASSGPSMNTGELFF. CDR3 coding DNA: TGCGCCAGCAGCGGGCCTTCTATGAACACCGGGGAGCTGTTTTTT.

The chain links TRBV15 to TRBJ2-5; tentatively, D is TRBD2 (6 bases). Trimming removed 1 base at V and 5 bases at J, with 20 bases between. The V gene's germline CDR1 is LNHNV and CDR2 YYDKDF (reference sequence). CDR3 size: 17 residues. The CDR3 DNA sequence: TGTGCCACCAGCAGAGGATCCGGGACGGGAGAGCGGGAGACCCAGTACTTC. This translates into CATSRGSGTGERETQYF.

This clone has only a few counts. The V and J genes are TRBV7-9 and TRBJ1-6, with 8 bases fitting TRBD1. V dropped 7 bases and J dropped 11; count of bases not matched to a gene: 10. CDR3 size: 14 residues. The germline CDR1 and CDR2 sequences are SEHNR and FQNEAQ (reference sequence). The CDR3 sequence: CASTFGQGAPPLHF. CDR3 bases: TGTGCCAGCACCTTCGGACAGGGTGCACCACCCCTCCACTTT.